Shown below are 15 T cell receptor beta chains from a single sample sequenced in a study of type 1 regulatory T cells. Their antigen targets remain unknown. MiXCR, run by TCRdb on the reads, gives a single entry per CDR3 protein. The table has under 30,000 distinct CDR3 sequences, about half seen once. Sequenced material: cultured T cells, either the whole culture or a sorted T cell fraction (not recorded which). The receptors here all came from a human donor in good health.

This clonotype has more than one count but fewer than ten. The chain employs TRBV28 and TRBJ1-2; the D is unclear. CDR1 and CDR2 from the germline V gene are MDHEN and SYDVKM. This CDR3 contains 13 residues. V lost 2 bases and J 9 bases, leaving 13 bases between the germline ends. The CDR3 region has the DNA TGTGCCAGCAGTTTACGGGTTCCGGGGAGCTACACCTTC. Translating it yields CASSLRVPGSYTF.

This chain links TRBV19 with TRBJ2-1, with a tentative D call TRBD1 (6 bases). Germline V gene data show CDR1 as LNHDA and CDR2 as SQIVND (reference sequence). The V end was cut by 2 bases, the J end by 0 bases, with 8 bases between. The CDR3 has 15 residues. The CDR3 region is CASSITGSSYNEQFF. The DNA of the CDR3 is TGTGCCAGTAGTATAACAGGGAGCTCCTACAATGAGCAGTTCTTC.

V is TRBV4-1 and J is TRBJ2-2; 9 positions agree with TRBD1. The germline V gene encodes CDR1 MGHRA and CDR2 YSYEKL. The ends lost 5 bases at V and 6 bases at J; junction bases unmatched: 10. The CDR3 has 16 residues. The CDR3 here is CASSKTGGGKAGELFF. The CDR3 DNA reads TGCGCCAGCAGCAAAACAGGGGGCGGGAAGGCCGGGGAGCTGTTTTTT.

Concerning this clonotype itself: A much larger clone differs by one base, so this may be a read error. V gene TRBV5-1 combines with J gene TRBJ1-1; D possibly corresponds to TRBD1 (6 bases). This CDR3 is 15 amino acids long. Germline V gives CDR1 SGHRS, CDR2 YFSETQ. CDR3 coding DNA: TGCGCCAGCAGCTTGACGGCAGGGGTCTTCACTCAAGCTTTCTTT. It encodes CASSLTAGVFTQAFF.

By sample fraction, this clonotype is medium-sized. J is TRBJ1-2 and V is TRBV20-1; D might be TRBD1 (6 bases). Germline CDR1 reads DFQATT; CDR2 reads SNEGSKA (reference sequence). Deletions cut 4 bases from V and 8 bases from J, with 14 bases between. CDR3 length: 12 amino acids. The CDR3 bases are TGCAGTGCTACGGGGGGCCCTATCGGCTACACCTTC. Translation gives CSATGGPIGYTF.

The chain combines TRBV7-8 with TRBJ1-6, with a tentative D call TRBD1 (5 bases). The V and J ends lost 1 base and 10 bases respectively, with 14 bases between them. CDR3 length: 15 residues. CDR1 SGHVS and CDR2 FQNEAQ come from the germline V gene. The CDR3 sequence: CASSLVEGLQSPLHF. The CDR3 DNA is TGTGCCAGCAGCTTAGTAGAGGGGTTGCAATCACCCCTCCACTTT.

The rearrangement links TRBV6-5 to TRBJ1-3; D may be TRBD1 (6 bases). This CDR3 is 13 amino acids long. The germline V gene has CDR1 MNHEY and CDR2 SVGAGI. V lost 4 bases and J lost 7, with 11 bases in between. This CDR3 reads CASSLAGANTIYF. CDR3 sequence (DNA): TGTGCCAGCAGTTTGGCGGGGGCGAACACCATATATTTT.

J is TRBJ2-5 and V is TRBV28; D unresolved. The length of the CDR3 is 12 residues. V shed 2 bases and J shed 9 bases, with 10 bases lying between them. Germline V gives CDR1 MDHEN, CDR2 SYDVKM. CDR3 sequence: CASSLGNPPQYF. The CDR3 nucleotides are TGTGCCAGCAGTTTAGGAAACCCGCCCCAGTACTTC.

The J gene is TRBJ1-1, the V gene TRBV6-5, with D possibly being TRBD1 (5 bases). CDR3 length: 12 residues. The germline V gene has CDR1 MNHEY and CDR2 SVGAGI. The V and J ends lost 6 bases and 9 bases respectively, with 14 bases between them. The CDR3, as DNA: TGTGCCAGCAGCCGGGTCGGGGGGAAAGCTTTCTTT. This sequence encodes CASSRVGGKAFF.

The chain combines TRBV7-8 with TRBJ1-6; D gene uncertain. Trimming removed 5 bases from V and 3 bases from J, with 5 bases in between. The CDR3 has 13 amino acids. Germline assignment: CDR1 SGHVS and CDR2 FQNEAQ. CDR3 sequence reads: CASSPDYNSPLHF. The CDR3 region has the DNA TGTGCCAGCAGCCCGGACTATAATTCACCCCTCCACTTT.

This clonotype was observed a handful of times. V is TRBV6-5 and J is TRBJ1-5; maybe TRBD1 (5 bases). V was pared by 5 bases and J by 0 bases, with 11 bases between. This CDR3 is built from 15 residues. The germline gives CDR1 MNHEY, CDR2 SVGAGI. CDR3 sequence: CASSKEGYSNQPQHF. The CDR3, as DNA: TGTGCCAGCAGTAAGGAGGGGTATAGCAATCAGCCCCAGCATTTT.

Points on this clonotype: Possible read error: a much larger clone is one base away. The chain combines TRBV25-1 with TRBJ1-2; 7 nucleotides align to TRBD1. The CDR3 consists of 13 residues. Unmatched junction bases numbered 9, after V lost 6 bases and J lost 8 bases. The V gene's germline CDR1 is MGHDK and CDR2 SYGVNS. For the CDR3, the DNA is TGTGCCAGCAGGGATGAGGGGGCGCAGGGCTACACCTTC. It specifies CASRDEGAQGYTF.

A remark on this clonotype: One junction end does not reproduce the germline sequence, and a read error may be involved. The rearrangement uses TRBV7-8 and TRBJ1-2; D gene ambiguous. CDR1 and CDR2 (germline): SGHVS, FQNEAQ. CDR3 length equals 17 residues. CDR3 in amino acids: CVSSLVVIATPNYGYTF. CDR3 nucleotides: TGTGTCAGCAGCTTAGTCGTTATAGCGACGCCTAACTATGGCTACACCTTC. Full variable domain (remainder filled in from reference TRBV7-8 and TRBJ1-2): GAGVSQSPRYKVAKRGQDVALRCDPISGHVSLFWYQQALGQGPEFLTYFQNEAQLDKSGLPSDRFFAERPEGSVSTLKIQRTQQEDSAVYLCVSSLVVIATPNYGYTFGSGTRLTVV.

The V and J genes are TRBV6-5 and TRBJ1-3; D not resolved. The CDR3 has 18 amino acids. Looked up from germline, CDR1 is MNHEY and CDR2 is SVGAGI. V was pared by 0 bases and J by 4 bases, with 19 bases between. The DNA of the CDR3 is TGTGCCAGCAGTTACTCTTTCCGCCTCGGACGGCCCGGAAACACCATATATTTT. Its protein product is CASSYSFRLGRPGNTIYF.

This rearrangement joins TRBV20-1 to TRBJ2-5, with D possibly TRBD2 on 6 matching bases. Germline V gene data show CDR1 as DFQATT and CDR2 as SNEGSKA (reference sequence). Trimming removed 0 bases at V and 7 bases at J, with 15 bases between. CDR3 length: 14 residues. The CDR3 sequence: CSARDPASDRTQYF. The CDR3 DNA reads TGCAGTGCTAGAGATCCAGCTAGCGATCGGACCCAGTACTTC.